This TCR beta chain was captured in a study of Ad26.COV2.S vaccination and SARS-CoV-2 variants. As concerns this clone: Its specificity is not known.

Study-level findings and limits: Among vaccine recipients, spike-specific TCR breadth exceeded that of placebo recipients. Vaccine and placebo recipients had comparable breadth of non-spike TCRs.

Treatment denoted: approximately 18 received Ad26.COV2.S at low or high dose, single or two shots; five or six received placebo; per-sample allocation not given. Sampling took place 63 days after the first vaccine or placebo injection. An Ad26 vector expressing Wuhan-strain SARS-CoV-2 spike served as the vaccine. There are 14 residues in the CDR3. Between the trimmed V and J ends, which lost 0 bases and 5 bases, there was a span of 10 bases. Germline values: CDR1 SEHNR, CDR2 FQNEAQ (reference sequence). The data were produced by immunoSEQ multiplex PCR, yet TCRdb's version contains in-frame clones alone and is incomplete. The sample lists over 350,000 clones; approximately 91% were seen once.

V gene TRBV7-9 combines with J gene TRBJ1-2; D uncertain. This clonotype was sampled from a person aged 18-60 years who received the Ad26.COV2.S COVID-19 vaccine or a placebo. Sequenced here: peripheral blood, sampled in a trial of Ad26.COV2.S vaccine versus placebo. CDR3 DNA sequence: TGTGCCAGCAGCTTAGCGTCTCCAGCTTATGGCTACACCTTC. Its protein is CASSLASPAYGYTF. The variable domain in full, with the rest retrieved from reference TRBV7-9 and TRBJ1-2, is DTGVSQNPRHKITKRGQNVTFRCDPISEHNRLYWYRQTLGQGPEFLTYFQNEAQLEKSRLLSDRFSAERPKGSFSTLEIQRTEQGDSAMYLCASSLASPAYGYTFGSGTRLTVV.